A single T cell receptor (beta chain) is shown here with its context. The data derive from a study of blood T cell repertoires in COVID-19. The CDR3 has 13 amino acids. The germline V gene has CDR1 DFQATT and CDR2 SNEGSKA (reference sequence). V was trimmed by 3 bases and J by 0 bases, leaving 6 bases between them. The authors' processing: It was from reference gene primer amplification that nucleated cell counts were estimated. Method: immunoSEQ multiplex PCR; TCRdb's copy keeps in-frame clones and lacks some. The DNA gave D and trimming, while V, J and clone size come from that table. The sample shows about 250,000 clones, around 86% of them seen only once. In Seattle, patients joined the study during active infection and were tracked longitudinally.

Source material: peripheral blood. The TCR sequence derives from a woman aged 80 or older with COVID-19, enrolled during active disease. This rearrangement joins TRBV20-1 to TRBJ1-5, with D uncertain. This CDR3 is CSASRLSNQPQHF. In DNA form, the CDR3 reads TGCAGTGCTAGTCGTCTTAGCAATCAGCCCCAGCATTTT.